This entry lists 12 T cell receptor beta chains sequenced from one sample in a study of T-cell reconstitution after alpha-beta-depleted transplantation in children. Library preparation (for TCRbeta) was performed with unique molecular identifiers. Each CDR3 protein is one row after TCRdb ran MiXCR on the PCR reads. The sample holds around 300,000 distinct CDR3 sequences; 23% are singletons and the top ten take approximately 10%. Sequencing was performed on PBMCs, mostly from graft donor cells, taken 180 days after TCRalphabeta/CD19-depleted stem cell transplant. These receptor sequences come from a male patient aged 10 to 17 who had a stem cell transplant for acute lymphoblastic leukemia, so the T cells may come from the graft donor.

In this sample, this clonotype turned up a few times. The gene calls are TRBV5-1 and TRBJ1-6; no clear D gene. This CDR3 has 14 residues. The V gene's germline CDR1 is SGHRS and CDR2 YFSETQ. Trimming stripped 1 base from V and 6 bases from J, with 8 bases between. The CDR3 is CASSLLRVNSPLHF. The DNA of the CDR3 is TGCGCCAGCAGCTTGTTGCGGGTTAATTCACCCCTCCACTTT.

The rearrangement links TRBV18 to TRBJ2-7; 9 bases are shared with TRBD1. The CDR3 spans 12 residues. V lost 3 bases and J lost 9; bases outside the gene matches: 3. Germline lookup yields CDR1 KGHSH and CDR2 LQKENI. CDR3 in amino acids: CASSPDRGVQYF. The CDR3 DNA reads TGTGCCAGCTCACCGGACAGGGGTGTGCAGTACTTC.

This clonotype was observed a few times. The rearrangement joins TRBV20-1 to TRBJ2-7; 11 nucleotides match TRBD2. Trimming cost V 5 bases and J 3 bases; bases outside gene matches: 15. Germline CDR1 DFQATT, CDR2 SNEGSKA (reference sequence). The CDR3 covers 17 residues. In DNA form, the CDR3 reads TGCAGTGCTGAGACTAGCGGGGCCCCTACGGAAGGCTACGAGCAGTACTTC. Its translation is CSAETSGAPTEGYEQYF.

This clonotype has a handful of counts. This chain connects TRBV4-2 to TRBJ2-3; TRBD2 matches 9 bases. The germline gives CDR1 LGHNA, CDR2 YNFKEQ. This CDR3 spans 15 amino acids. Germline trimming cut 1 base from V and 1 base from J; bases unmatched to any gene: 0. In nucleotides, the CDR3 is TGTGCCAGCAGCCAAGTAGCGGGGGGCACAGATACGCAGTATTTT. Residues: CASSQVAGGTDTQYF.

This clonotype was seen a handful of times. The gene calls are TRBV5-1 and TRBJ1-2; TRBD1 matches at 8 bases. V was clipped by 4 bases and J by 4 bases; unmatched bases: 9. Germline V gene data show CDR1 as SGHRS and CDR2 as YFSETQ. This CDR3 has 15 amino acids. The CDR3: CASSPRTGSVYGYTF. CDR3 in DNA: TGCGCCAGCAGCCCTCGGACAGGGTCCGTCTATGGCTACACCTTC. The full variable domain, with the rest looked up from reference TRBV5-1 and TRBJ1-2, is KAGVTQTPRYLIKTRGQQVTLSCSPISGHRSVSWYQQTPGQGLQFLFEYFSETQRNKGNFPGRFSGRQFSNSRSEMNVSTLELGDSALYLCASSPRTGSVYGYTFGSGTRLTVV.

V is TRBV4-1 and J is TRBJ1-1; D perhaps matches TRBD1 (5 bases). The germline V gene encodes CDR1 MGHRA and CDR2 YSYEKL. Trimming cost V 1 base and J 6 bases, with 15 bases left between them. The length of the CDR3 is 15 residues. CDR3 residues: CASSQVLDIRAEAFF. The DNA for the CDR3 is TGCGCCAGCAGCCAAGTCTTGGACATAAGGGCTGAAGCTTTCTTT.

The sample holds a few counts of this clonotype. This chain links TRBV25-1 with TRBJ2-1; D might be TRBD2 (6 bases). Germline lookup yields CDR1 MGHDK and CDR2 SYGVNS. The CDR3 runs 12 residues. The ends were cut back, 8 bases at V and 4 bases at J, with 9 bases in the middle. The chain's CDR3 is CASGRRYNEQFF. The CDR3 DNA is TGTGCCAGCGGGAGGAGGTACAATGAGCAGTTCTTC.

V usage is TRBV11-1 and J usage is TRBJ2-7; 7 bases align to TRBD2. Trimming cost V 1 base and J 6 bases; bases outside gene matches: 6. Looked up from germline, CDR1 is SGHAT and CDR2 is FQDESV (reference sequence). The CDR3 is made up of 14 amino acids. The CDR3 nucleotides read TGTGCCAGCAGCTTAGGAGGACTAGTCGGCGAGCAGTACTTC. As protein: CASSLGGLVGEQYF.

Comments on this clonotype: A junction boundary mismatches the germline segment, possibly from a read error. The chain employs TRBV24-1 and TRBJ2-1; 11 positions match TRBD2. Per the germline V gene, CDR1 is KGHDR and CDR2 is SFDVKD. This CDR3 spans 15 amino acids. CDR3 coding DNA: TGTGCCACCAGTGATTCCTCTAGCGGGAGGCATGAGCCGTTCTTC. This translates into CATSDSSSGRHEPFF.

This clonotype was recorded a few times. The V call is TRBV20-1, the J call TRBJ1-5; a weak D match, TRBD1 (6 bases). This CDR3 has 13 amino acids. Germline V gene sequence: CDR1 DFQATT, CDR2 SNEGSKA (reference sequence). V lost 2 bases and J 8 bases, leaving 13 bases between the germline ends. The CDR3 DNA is TGCAGTGCTAGAAGACAGGCGGGTAAGCCCCAGCATTTT. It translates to CSARRQAGKPQHF.

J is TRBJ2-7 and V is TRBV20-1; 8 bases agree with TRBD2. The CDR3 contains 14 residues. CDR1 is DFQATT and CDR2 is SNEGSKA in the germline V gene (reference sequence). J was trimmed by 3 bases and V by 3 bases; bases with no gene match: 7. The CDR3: CSARAGGERYEQYF. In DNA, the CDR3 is TGCAGTGCTAGGGCGGGGGGCGAGCGCTACGAGCAGTACTTC.

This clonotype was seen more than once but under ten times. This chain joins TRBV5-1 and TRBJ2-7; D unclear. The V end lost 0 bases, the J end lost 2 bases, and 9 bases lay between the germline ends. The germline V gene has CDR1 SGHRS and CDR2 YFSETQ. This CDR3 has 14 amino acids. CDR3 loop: CASSLVSSPYEQYF. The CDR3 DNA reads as TGCGCCAGCAGCTTGGTGAGTTCCCCCTACGAGCAGTACTTC.